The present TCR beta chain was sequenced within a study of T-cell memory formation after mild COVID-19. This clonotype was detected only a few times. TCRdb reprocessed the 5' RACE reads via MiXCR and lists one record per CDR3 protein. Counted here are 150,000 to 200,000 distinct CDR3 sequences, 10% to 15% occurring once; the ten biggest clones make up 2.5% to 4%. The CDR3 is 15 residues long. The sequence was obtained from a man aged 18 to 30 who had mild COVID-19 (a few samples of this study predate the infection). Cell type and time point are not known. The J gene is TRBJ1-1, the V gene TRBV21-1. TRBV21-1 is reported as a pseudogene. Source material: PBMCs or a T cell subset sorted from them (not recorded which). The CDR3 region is CASSKGPRGPTEAFF. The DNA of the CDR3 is TGTGCCAGCAGCAAAGGGCCCCGAGGTCCCACTGAAGCTTTCTTT.